The 10 T cell receptor beta chains below come from one sample, sequenced in a study of cytomegalovirus exposure and HLA in healthy donors. TCRdb keeps only in-frame clones here, not all; method: immunoSEQ multiplex PCR. The table has over 150,000 clones, around 80% seen once. The specimen sequenced was PBMCs. The source is a woman between 25 and 40 years old in good health and CMV-seropositive.

V usage is TRBV7-3 and J usage is TRBJ2-1, with D perhaps matching TRBD2 (6 bases). CDR3 length: 16 amino acids. The germline V gene has CDR1 SGHTA and CDR2 FQGTGA. V was shortened by 2 bases and J by 1 base, with 12 bases between the two germline ends. CDR3 amino acids: CASSLSGTHSYNEQFF. CDR3 DNA: TGTGCCAGCAGCTTATCCGGGACTCATTCCTACAATGAGCAGTTCTTC. The full variable domain, in which reference TRBV7-3 and TRBJ2-1 provide the parts outside the CDR3, is GAGVSQTPSNKVTEKGKYVELRCDPISGHTALYWYRQSLGQGPEFLIYFQGTGAADDSGLPNDRFFAVRPEGSVSTLKIQRTERGDSAVYLCASSLSGTHSYNEQFFGPGTRLTVL.

This sequence joins TRBV30 and TRBJ1-2, with TRBD1 matching over 8 bases. There are 13 residues in the CDR3. CDR1 is GTSNPN and CDR2 is SVGIG in the germline V gene (reference sequence). With 6 bases clipped from V and 3 bases from J, the junction kept 6 bases outside the gene matches. This CDR3 is CACHRGTDYGYTF. The CDR3 nucleotides read TGTGCCTGCCACAGGGGGACTGACTATGGCTACACCTTC.

V usage is TRBV30 and J usage is TRBJ2-7, with 9 bases lining up with TRBD1. The J segment lost 7 bases and the V segment lost 0 bases, leaving 4 bases of the junction unmatched. CDR3 size: 13 residues. Per the germline V gene, CDR1 is GTSNPN and CDR2 is SVGIG (reference sequence). Here the CDR3 reads CAWSVQGALEQYF. The CDR3 region has the DNA TGTGCCTGGAGTGTACAGGGGGCGCTGGAGCAGTACTTC.

The rearrangement joins TRBV5-4 to TRBJ2-1, with D uncertain. The CDR3 contains 13 residues. V was trimmed by 7 bases and J by 0 bases, leaving 8 bases between them. The germline CDR1 and CDR2 sequences are SGHNT and YYREEE (reference sequence). In DNA form, the CDR3 reads TGTGCCAGCGAGGATCCCTCCTACAATGAGCAGTTCTTC. It encodes CASEDPSYNEQFF.

This rearrangement joins TRBV27 to TRBJ2-1; D is perhaps TRBD2 (5 bases). Trimming removed 6 bases at V and 4 bases at J, with 16 bases between. The CDR3 length is 15 residues. Germline CDR1 reads MNHEY; CDR2 reads SMNVEV (reference sequence). CDR3 nucleotides: TGTGCCAGCAGGGTCGGACTGACCGATTACAATGAGCAGTTCTTC. As protein: CASRVGLTDYNEQFF.

CDR3 DNA: TGCGCCAGCAGCTTATTAAGAGGGGGCTACACTGAAGCTTTCTTT. Translated, it gives CASSLLRGGYTEAFF. The V gene is TRBV5-1, the J gene TRBJ1-1, with TRBD1 matching 7 bases. CDR1 is SGHRS and CDR2 is YFSETQ in the germline V gene. The CDR3 runs to 15 residues. Losses at the gene ends were 2 bases for V and 3 bases for J; bases not matched to a gene: 7.

V gene TRBV28 combines with J gene TRBJ1-5; D gene unclear. Germline V gene sequence: CDR1 MDHEN, CDR2 SYDVKM. The CDR3 length is 15 residues. V dropped 2 bases and J dropped 2 bases, with 10 bases sitting between them. The DNA for the CDR3 is TGTGCCAGCAGTTTAAGAGGGCTTGGCAATCAGCCCCAGCATTTT. Its translation: CASSLRGLGNQPQHF. Supplemented by reference TRBV28 and TRBJ1-5, the full variable domain reads DVKVTQSSRYLVKRTGEKVFLECVQDMDHENMFWYRQDPGLGLRLIYFSYDVKMKEKGDIPEGYSVSREKKERFSLILESASTNQTSMYLCASSLRGLGNQPQHFGDGTRLSIL.

V gene TRBV6-6 combines with J gene TRBJ2-3, with TRBD2 identical over 9 bases. The germline gives CDR1 MNHNY, CDR2 SVGAGI (reference sequence). The CDR3 sequence is 15 residues long. V was pared by 3 bases and J by 6 bases, with 7 bases of the junction left unmatched. CDR3 region: CASSYALAGVDTQYF. The CDR3 region has the DNA TGTGCCAGCAGTTATGCGTTAGCGGGAGTGGATACGCAGTATTTT.

V is TRBV29-1 and J is TRBJ1-2; no clear D. CDR3 size: 10 residues. V lost 5 bases, J lost 6 bases, and 7 bases lay in between. Looked up from germline, CDR1 is SQVTM and CDR2 is ANQGSEA. This chain's CDR3 is CSVKTDGYTF. In nucleotides, the CDR3 is TGCAGCGTTAAAACGGATGGCTACACCTTC.

The chain links TRBV6-5 to TRBJ2-1, with 10 positions matching TRBD2. V was pared by 3 bases and J by 6 bases, with 8 bases of the junction left unmatched. The CDR3 totals 16 residues. The germline V gene encodes CDR1 MNHEY and CDR2 SVGAGI. The chain's CDR3 is CASSYGGLAVFNEQFF. CDR3 DNA: TGTGCCAGCAGTTATGGCGGACTAGCGGTCTTCAATGAGCAGTTCTTC.